This T cell receptor beta chain was retrieved from a study of CD8+CD57+ T cells in acquired aplastic anemia. Study-wide context: The mean DNA yield obtained from sorted CD4+ and CD8+ cells came to approximately 3 ug.

The germline CDR1 and CDR2 sequences are SQVTM and ANQGSEA. V was clipped by 3 bases and J by 0 bases, with 13 bases between them. The CDR3 totals 15 residues. Selection for sequencing was limited to patients who had shown CD8+CD57+ cell expansion by flow cytometry. Findings and limits, study-wide: The number of CD8+ CDR3 sequences shared by patients and controls was roughly 30.

Using genomic DNA as the template, TCR beta VDJ and CDR3 profiling was carried out. TCRdb analysed the reads with MiXCR anew, one entry per CDR3 protein. The sample shows some 170,000 distinct CDR3 sequences, 40% to 50% of them seen only once. This clonotype was seen at least ten times. Its antigen is unidentified. This chain links TRBV29-1 with TRBJ2-3; a possible D gene is TRBD2 (5 bases). What was sequenced was sorted CD4+, CD8+, or CD8+CD57+ T cells (not recorded which) from PBMCs. The sequence derives from a human donor with aplastic anemia. The CDR3 is CSVDHLGSSTDTQYF. In nucleotides, the CDR3 is TGCAGCGTTGACCATTTGGGGAGCAGCACAGATACGCAGTATTTT.